This is a list of T cell receptor beta chains from one sample in a study of blood T cell repertoires in COVID-19. Profiling relied on immunoSEQ multiplex PCR, and the TCRdb table lists in-frame clones only, not all of them. The table includes just over 300,000 clones, approximately 86% detected once. Sequences were obtained from peripheral blood. The receptors were gathered from a man younger than 35 with active or convalescent COVID-19. CDR3s include the opening cysteine and the closing phenylalanine or tryptophan. The order of the fields is J gene, V gene, clone size, D gene, CDR3 protein, CDR3 DNA. D genes are given only for firm matches. Rows may omit the clone size; those that give it use once, few, many or a size class.

TRBJ2-7 TRBV4-1 - TRBD2 CASSQIWAGAYEQYF TGCGCCAGCAGCCAAATTTGGGCGGGAGCCTACGAGCAGTACTTC
TRBJ1-5 TRBV5-1 - TRBD1 CASSPTGDNQPQHF TGCGCCAGCAGCCCCACAGGGGACAATCAGCCCCAGCATTTT
TRBJ1-6 TRBV27 - - CATLPGVGNSPLHF TGTGCCACCCTCCCCGGGGTCGGGAATTCACCCCTCCACTTT
TRBJ2-1 TRBV5-6 - TRBD2 CASSIGLAGGLNEQFF TGTGCCAGCAGTATTGGACTAGCGGGGGGCTTGAATGAGCAGTTCTTC
TRBJ2-5 TRBV19 - - CASSSQGGQETQYF TGTGCCAGTAGTTCCCAGGGGGGACAAGAGACCCAGTACTTC
TRBJ1-2 TRBV27 - TRBD1 CASRTGQGTYTF TGTGCCAGCAGGACCGGACAGGGGACCTACACCTTC
TRBJ2-5 TRBV29-1 - TRBD1 CSVEEIGGRETQYF TGCAGCGTTGAAGAGATAGGGGGCCGGGAGACCCAGTACTTC
TRBJ1-6 TRBV4-1 - - CASSQDGAGNSPLHF TGCGCCAGCAGCCAAGATGGCGCAGGTAATTCACCCCTCCACTTT
TRBJ1-6 TRBV19 - TRBD1 CASSPRQGFDYNSPLHF TGTGCCAGTAGTCCCCGACAGGGCTTCGATTATAATTCACCCCTCCACTTT
TRBJ1-2 TRBV5-6 - TRBD1 CASRVFSGTVYGYTF TGTGCCAGCAGGGTGTTTTCCGGGACAGTATATGGCTACACCTTC
TRBJ1-5 TRBV7-9 - TRBD1 CASSLQGDQPQHF TGTGCCAGCAGCTTACAGGGGGATCAGCCCCAGCATTTT
TRBJ1-2 TRBV6-5 few - CASSYWQGTNYGYTF TGTGCCAGCAGTTACTGGCAGGGAACTAACTATGGCTACACCTTC
TRBJ2-1 TRBV6-2/TRBV6-3 - TRBD1 CASSNWMGQGSNEQFF TGTGCCAGCAGTAATTGGATGGGACAGGGGTCCAATGAGCAGTTCTTC
TRBJ2-3 TRBV27 - - CASRDSRHTQYF TGTGCCAGCAGGGACAGTCGGCATACGCAGTATTTT
TRBJ1-1 TRBV28 - - CASSSPGGDTEAFF TGTGCCAGCAGTTCGCCCGGGGGGGACACTGAAGCTTTCTTT
TRBJ1-6 TRBV6-1 - TRBD1 CASSDGQGAVADSPLHF TGTGCCAGCAGTGACGGGCAGGGGGCAGTTGCCGATTCACCCCTCCACTTT
TRBJ2-5 TRBV5-1 - TRBD1 CASSFIQGPQETQYF TGCGCCAGCAGCTTCATACAGGGGCCACAAGAGACCCAGTACTTC
TRBJ2-7 TRBV5-1 - TRBD1 CASSWTGAEQYF TGCGCCAGCAGCTGGACAGGGGCCGAGCAGTACTTC
TRBJ1-2 TRBV4-3 - TRBD1 CASSQDTLGTAFSGYTF TGCGCCAGCAGCCAAGACACATTAGGGACAGCGTTTTCTGGCTACACCTTC
TRBJ1-2 TRBV5-4 - TRBD1 CASSSGTGPYGYTF TGTGCCAGCAGCTCCGGGACAGGACCCTATGGCTACACCTTC
TRBJ1-2 TRBV12-3/TRBV12-4 once - CASSFGTSYGYTF TGTGCCAGCAGTTTTGGGACTTCTTATGGCTACACCTTC
TRBJ1-6 TRBV27 few TRBD1 CASSPGTGGNSPLHF TGTGCCAGCAGTCCCGGGACAGGGGGTAATTCACCCCTCCACTTT
TRBJ1-1 TRBV18 - - CASSLRLLEAEAFF TGTGCCAGCTCACTTCGGTTGCTCGAGGCTGAAGCTTTCTTT
TRBJ2-7 TRBV6-2/TRBV6-3 - - CASSLLSPRLYEQYF TGTGCCAGCAGTTTACTATCCCCTCGTCTCTACGAGCAGTACTTC
TRBJ1-2 TRBV5-4 once - CASSGERGLYGYTF TGTGCCAGCAGCGGGGAGCGAGGGCTCTATGGCTACACCTTC
TRBJ1-4 TRBV6-6 - - CASSFQGPATNEKLFF TGTGCCAGCAGTTTTCAGGGGCCGGCGACTAATGAAAAACTGTTTTTT
TRBJ2-1 TRBV21-1 few - CASIPGQSSYNEQFF TGTGCCAGCATCCCGGGACAAAGCTCCTACAATGAGCAGTTCTTC